This T cell receptor (beta chain) was profiled in a study of tumor and adjacent non-tumor tissue in lung cancer. A remark on this clonotype: Antigen: not known. The junction differs from germline at one of its ends, possibly a read error.

A modified ARM-PCR protocol with three rounds of nested PCR amplified TCRbeta. MiXCR, applied by TCRdb to the multiplex PCR reads, yields one record per CDR3 protein. The data show about 100,000 distinct CDR3 sequences, over 55% seen once. No cell sorting was done before RNA was extracted from the tissue. Distant lung tissue was collected more than 3 cm away from the tumor edge. Donors were chemotherapy-naive, newly diagnosed lung cancer surgical patients in China, August–late 2014. Points from the study as a whole: Normal lung showed higher cumulative top 100 clone frequency than tumor.

The germline gives CDR1 MNHNY, CDR2 SVGAGI (reference sequence). The CDR3 extends over 18 amino acids. This TCR was sampled from a man aged 30 to 39 with non-small cell lung cancer. The sequenced sample was distant non-tumor lung tissue. The V call is TRBV6-6, the J call TRBJ2-2; the D gene is possibly TRBD1 (6 bases). In DNA form, the CDR3 reads TGTGCCAGCATTACACTAACGTGGGGGCCAGTTAACACCGGGAAGCTGTTTTTT. Amino acid sequence: CASITLTWGPVNTGKLFF.